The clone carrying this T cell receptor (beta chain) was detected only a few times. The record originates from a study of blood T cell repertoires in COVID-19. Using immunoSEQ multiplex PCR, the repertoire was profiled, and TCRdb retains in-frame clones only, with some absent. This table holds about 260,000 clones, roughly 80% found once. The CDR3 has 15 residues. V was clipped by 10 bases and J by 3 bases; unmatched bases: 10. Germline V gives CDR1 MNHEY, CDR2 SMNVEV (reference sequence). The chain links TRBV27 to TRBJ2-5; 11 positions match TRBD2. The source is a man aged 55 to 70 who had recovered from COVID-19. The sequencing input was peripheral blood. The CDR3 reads CATRGSLAGEETQYF. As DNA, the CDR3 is TGTGCCACCAGGGGTTCACTAGCGGGAGAAGAGACCCAGTACTTC.